This T cell receptor beta chain was sequenced for a study of CD8 T cells in ankylosing spondylitis. In making TCR beta libraries, quantitative 5'-RACE with molecular barcodes was used. One entry per CDR3 protein results from TCRdb running MiXCR on the 5' RACE reads. The sample carries some 450,000 distinct CDR3 sequences, over 15% recorded once. On this clonotype: Antigen specificity is unknown.

Findings of the study overall: Disease-associated clones were reportedly significantly overrepresented in matched ankylosing spondylitis synovial fluid. A CD8+ phenotype characterized the disease-linked clones, which were relatively rare in peripheral blood. Seemingly characteristic of ankylosing spondylitis blood was a TCR beta motif consisting of 7 or 8 highly homologous variants.

The CDR3 is 12 amino acids. Per germline, CDR1 SGDLS and CDR2 YYNGEE. V lost 0 bases and J lost 5, with 3 bases in between. Input material: blood, either unsorted or a sorted T cell fraction (not recorded which). The rearrangement joins TRBV9 to TRBJ1-3; D uncertain. The receptor was derived from a male donor with ankylosing spondylitis. In nucleotides, the CDR3 is TGTGCCAGCAGCGTAGAACGAAACACCATATATTTT. Translation gives CASSVERNTIYF.